Listed here are 3 T cell receptor beta chains from one sample, sequenced in a study of T cell repertoires in cytomegalovirus infection. One entry per CDR3 protein results from TCRdb running MiXCR on the reads. This table has roughly 250,000 distinct CDR3 sequences, roughly an eighth appearing once. The sequenced sample was PBMCs. The receptors derive from a human donor in good health (CMV status not recorded). Some clones in this sample may be carry-over from other donors' samples.

This chain uses TRBV4-3 with TRBJ1-2; D perhaps matches TRBD1 (6 bases). Trimming took off 0 bases at V and 7 bases at J, with 12 bases between the two ends. CDR3 length equals 14 residues. Germline V gene lookup returns CDR1 LGHNA and CDR2 YSLEER. In nucleotides, the CDR3 is TGCGCCAGCAGCCAAGATAGGCAGGGGTTTGGCTACACCTTC. Translated, it gives CASSQDRQGFGYTF.

This clonotype was picked up a small number of times. The rearrangement joins TRBV7-3 to TRBJ2-7; possible D gene TRBD1, 5 bases. Germline V gene sequence: CDR1 SGHTA, CDR2 FQGTGA. The germline V and J ends were trimmed by 5 bases and 6 bases, with 14 bases remaining between them. The CDR3 length is 13 residues. The CDR3 region is CASSVGPSSEQYF. The CDR3 DNA sequence: TGTGCCAGCAGCGTGGGGCCCTCGAGCGAGCAGTACTTC.

The chain is built from TRBV20-1 and TRBJ2-7; 8 bases are shared with TRBD2. The germline CDR1 and CDR2 sequences are DFQATT and SNEGSKA (reference sequence). After removal of 6 bases from V and 7 bases from J, the junction contained 11 bases not matched to a gene. This CDR3 comprises 13 residues. CDR3 DNA: TGCAGTGCAACCCGGGAGGGAGGGCGAGAGCAGTACTTC. This codes for CSATREGGREQYF.